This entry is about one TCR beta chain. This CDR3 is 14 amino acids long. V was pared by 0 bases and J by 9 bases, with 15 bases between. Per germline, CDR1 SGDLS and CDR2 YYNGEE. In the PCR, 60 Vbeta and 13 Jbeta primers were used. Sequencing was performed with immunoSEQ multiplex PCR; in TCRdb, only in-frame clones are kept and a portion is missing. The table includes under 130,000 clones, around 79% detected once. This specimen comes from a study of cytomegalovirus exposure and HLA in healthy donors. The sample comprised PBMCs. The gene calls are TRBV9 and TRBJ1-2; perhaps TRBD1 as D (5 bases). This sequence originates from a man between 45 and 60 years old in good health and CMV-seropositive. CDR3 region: CASSVAAQGQSYTF. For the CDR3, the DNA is TGTGCCAGCAGCGTAGCTGCGCAGGGTCAAAGCTACACCTTC.